This TCR beta chain was sequenced in a study of cytomegalovirus exposure and HLA in healthy donors. Study-level findings and limits: For presence/absence analyses, sequencing depth was assumed to be roughly uniform across donors.

PCR amplification relied on 60 Vbeta primers (plus 13 Jbeta primers). This table comes from immunoSEQ multiplex PCR, and its TCRdb copy is limited to in-frame clones, with some not included. This table holds some 120,000 clones, approximately 70% found once. Remarks on this clone: Its antigen is unidentified.

This receptor was identified in a woman aged 35 to 49 in good health and CMV-seropositive. The sequenced material came from PBMCs.

CDR3 in DNA: TGTGCCAGCAGCCTAACCGACACCGACAATGAGCAGTTCTTC. It is translated as CASSLTDTDNEQFF. The J gene is TRBJ2-1, the V gene TRBV6-5; D is undetermined. The germline gives CDR1 MNHEY, CDR2 SVGAGI. The CDR3 runs to 14 residues. V lost 6 bases and J 5 bases, leaving 14 bases between the germline ends.